This TCR beta chain originates from a study of shared clonotypes between healthy human individuals (dated by TCRdb to the early 2020s). General notes on the study: A couple of women and a few men aged 18 to 49 years were included in the cohort. Per donor, leukapheresis produced somewhere between about 0.9 and 9.5 billion PBMCs. For each donor, three plates each were used for CD4 naive and CD4 memory, two plates were used for CD8 naive, and one plate was used for CD8 memory. To increase sequencing depth and limit assay-specific biases, TCR repertoire library preparation and sequencing were carried out by different laboratories using diverse techniques. To estimate repertoire size and how much clonotype sharing occurs between individuals, the study deeply sequenced the blood TCR repertoires of roughly 5 healthy adults.

The donors were healthy, HIV-negative adults who had no recently reported acute infections or vaccinations. Only Caucasian adults living in Nashville, Tennessee, USA were represented among the donors. CD4+ T cells were enriched through magnetic negative selection, after which naive cells were positively selected on CD45RA and the remaining negative fraction served as the memory subset. Blood was collected by leukapheresis, and PBMCs were isolated by Ficoll-Histopaque density gradient centrifugation and then cryopreserved in liquid nitrogen vapor phase. Analytical flow cytometry was used to check the purity and quantity of every magnetically sorted T cell population. Each sorted fraction had its genomic DNA isolated and then quantified by UV absorbance on a Nanodrop 2000c. A note on this clone: Its antigen target is currently unknown. No clone much larger than this one lies a single base away; base qualities are absent.

For CDR1 and CDR2, the germline V gene lists SGHRS and YFSETQ. Counted from cysteine to phenylalanine, this CDR3 has 14 amino acids. Solely the CDR3 DNA is kept, with 42 bases framed from the first base. The junction shows trimming of 5 bases on V and 0 bases on J, plus 11 bases between the germline ends. Results and caveats for the whole study, not just this receptor: Clonotypes shared by all four sorted-subset donors showed higher generation probabilities than non-shared clonotypes. Sampling was restricted to blood, and TCR repertoires in tissues likely differ from the TCR repertoires found in blood. Even with the large sequencing depth, rarefaction of the sorted-subset datasets indicated that sequencing was incomplete. The genetic and exposure-history diversity represented was limited by the small number of donors. About 5% of naive CD4, 3.5% of naive CD8, roughly 2.4% of memory CD4, and approximately 0.39% of memory CD8 clonotypes were shared across several donors. Pairwise subsampling led to the expectation that sequencing depth would affect the degree of clonotype sharing among donors. Naive subsets generally had larger estimated clonotype richness than memory subsets did.

Using the deep immunoSEQ assay, multiplex PCR amplified TCR CDR3 regions from genomic DNA. For each cell subset, the extracted genomic DNA was distributed evenly across all wells of several immunoSEQ 96-well plates, and each plate served as one replicate. Each replicate PCR for sorted subsets received 150 to 250 ng genomic DNA, equal to about 30,000 T cell genomes. Purified libraries were measured with a Qubit 3.0 fluorometer, size-checked on a Bioanalyzer 2100, and measured again with the KAPA Library Quantification kit. Every immunoSEQ 96-well plate was sequenced on a dedicated single-read 150-cycle Illumina NextSeq 550 flow cell. Concerning the study's data processing: Because only junctional sequences without quality scores were contained in the immunoSEQ output, filtering matching that applied to full-length reads could not be performed. Sequences were annotated with PyIR, a Python wrapper for IgBLAST v1.9, and V/J genes and CDR3 were assigned using IMGT germline references. Reads with weak V/J assignments (E-value above 1e-6), missing CDR3, stop codons, out-of-frame junctions, or ambiguous translated residues were removed. V3J clonotypes were defined as sequences sharing an identical inferred V gene, J gene, and CDR3 amino acid sequence. To compute the percentage overlap between repertoires, the number of shared unique clonotypes was divided by the size of the smaller repertoire. Repertoire richness was assessed with RTK rarefaction, the Chao1 estimator, and Recon v2.1 estimates of unobserved clonotypes. Generation probabilities were computed with OLGA for all TCRbeta clonotypes obtained by the gDNA method from several donors. Sourced from immuneACCESS, this table was stored by TCRdb with only in-frame sequences that have V and J called. A share of the clones is absent; for the studies checked, an unresolved V gene accounts for under half, and the remainder has no known explanation. That table is the source of V, J and clone size, and D and trimming were worked out from the DNA. This sample is represented by roughly 2,500,000 clones; approximately 94% of them were singletons. The top ten hold approximately 0.36% of the sample.

The V and J segments used are TRBV5-1 and TRBJ1-1, and the D gene may be TRBD1, 5 bases matching. This receptor was identified in a young man in good health. Some clones in this sample may be carry-over from other donors' samples. The sample consisted of naive CD4+ T cells from PBMCs. The sample's cell subset or site label, decoded: CD45RA+ positively selected. The CDR3 in this case is CASRDNWMNTEAFF. The nucleotides are TGCGCCAGCAGGGACAATTGGATGAACACTGAAGCTTTCTTT.